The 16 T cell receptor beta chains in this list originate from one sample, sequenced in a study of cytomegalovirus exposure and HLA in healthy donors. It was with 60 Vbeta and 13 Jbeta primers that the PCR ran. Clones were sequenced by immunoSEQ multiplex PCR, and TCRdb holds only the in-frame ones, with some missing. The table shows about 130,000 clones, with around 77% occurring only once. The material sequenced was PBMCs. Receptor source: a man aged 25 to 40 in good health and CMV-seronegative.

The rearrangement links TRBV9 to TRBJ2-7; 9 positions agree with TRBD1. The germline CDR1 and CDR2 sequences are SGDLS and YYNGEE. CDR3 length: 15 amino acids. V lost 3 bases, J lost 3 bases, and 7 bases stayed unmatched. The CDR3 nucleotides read TGTGCCAGCAGCGCCCCCGGGACAGGGAGCTACGAGCAGTACTTC. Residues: CASSAPGTGSYEQYF.

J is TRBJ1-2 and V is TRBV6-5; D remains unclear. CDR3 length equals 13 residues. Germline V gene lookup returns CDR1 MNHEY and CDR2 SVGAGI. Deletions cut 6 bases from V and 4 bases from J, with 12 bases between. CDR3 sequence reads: CASSLDTTYGYTF. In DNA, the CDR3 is TGTGCCAGCAGCCTCGACACGACCTATGGCTACACCTTC.

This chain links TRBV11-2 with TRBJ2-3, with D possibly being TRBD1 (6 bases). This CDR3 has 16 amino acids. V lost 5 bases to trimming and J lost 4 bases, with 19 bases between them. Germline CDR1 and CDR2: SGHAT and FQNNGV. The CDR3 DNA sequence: TGTGCCAGCAGCCCCAGGGGCGGCGATCACGCAGATACGCAGTATTTT. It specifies CASSPRGGDHADTQYF. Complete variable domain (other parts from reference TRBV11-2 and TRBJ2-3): EAGVAQSPRYKIIEKRQSVAFWCNPISGHATLYWYQQILGQGPKLLIQFQNNGVVDDSQLPKDRFSAERLKGVDSTLKIQPAKLEDSAVYLCASSPRGGDHADTQYFGPGTRLTVL.

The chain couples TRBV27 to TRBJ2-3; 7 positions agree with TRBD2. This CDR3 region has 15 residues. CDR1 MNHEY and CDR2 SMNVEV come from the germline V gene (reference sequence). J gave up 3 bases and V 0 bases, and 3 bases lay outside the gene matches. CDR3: CASSLSGGSTDTQYF. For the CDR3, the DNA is TGTGCCAGCAGTTTATCGGGAGGGAGTACAGATACGCAGTATTTT.

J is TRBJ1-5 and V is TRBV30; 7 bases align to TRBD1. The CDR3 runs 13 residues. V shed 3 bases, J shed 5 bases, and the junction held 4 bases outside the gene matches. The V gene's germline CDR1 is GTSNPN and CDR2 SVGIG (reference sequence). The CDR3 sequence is CAWSRGDDQPQHF. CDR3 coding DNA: TGTGCCTGGAGCAGGGGGGACGATCAGCCCCAGCATTTT.

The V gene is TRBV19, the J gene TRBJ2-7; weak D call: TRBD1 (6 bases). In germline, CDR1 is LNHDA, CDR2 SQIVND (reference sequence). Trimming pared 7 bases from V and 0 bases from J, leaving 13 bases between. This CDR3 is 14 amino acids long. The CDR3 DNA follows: TGTGCCAGTACTAAGGACAGAATCTCCTACGAGCAGTACTTC. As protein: CASTKDRISYEQYF.

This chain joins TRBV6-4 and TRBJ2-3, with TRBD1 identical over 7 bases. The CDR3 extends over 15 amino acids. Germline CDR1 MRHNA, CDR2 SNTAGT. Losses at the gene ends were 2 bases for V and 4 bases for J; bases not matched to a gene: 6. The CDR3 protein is CASSDRGQEADTQYF. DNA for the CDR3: TGTGCCAGCAGTGACCGAGGACAGGAGGCAGATACGCAGTATTTT.

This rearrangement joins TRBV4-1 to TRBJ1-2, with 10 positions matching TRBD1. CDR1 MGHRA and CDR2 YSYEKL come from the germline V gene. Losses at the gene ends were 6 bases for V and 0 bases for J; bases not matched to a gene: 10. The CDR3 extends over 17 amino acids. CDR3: CASRESPTGGANYGYTF. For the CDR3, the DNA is TGCGCCAGCAGAGAGAGTCCGACAGGGGGCGCTAACTATGGCTACACCTTC.

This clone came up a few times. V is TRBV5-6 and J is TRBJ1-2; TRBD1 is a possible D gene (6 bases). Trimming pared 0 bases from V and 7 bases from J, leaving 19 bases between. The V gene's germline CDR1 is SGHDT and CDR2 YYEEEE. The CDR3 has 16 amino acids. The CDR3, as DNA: TGTGCCAGCAGCTTGGGGTCCTCAGGGGTGTTGAGTGGCTACACCTTC. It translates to CASSLGSSGVLSGYTF.

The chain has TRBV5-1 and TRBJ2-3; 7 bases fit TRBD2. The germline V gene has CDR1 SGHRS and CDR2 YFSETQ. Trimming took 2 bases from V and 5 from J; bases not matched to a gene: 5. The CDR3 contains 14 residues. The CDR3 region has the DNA TGCGCCAGCAGCTTAGGGAGCGGGGAAGATACGCAGTATTTT. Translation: CASSLGSGEDTQYF.

In DNA, the CDR3 is TGCGCCAGCAGCTCACTAGCGGGGAACAATGAGCAGTTCTTC. Its translation is CASSSLAGNNEQFF. The rearrangement links TRBV5-1 to TRBJ2-1; 10 bases match TRBD2. The CDR3 is made up of 14 amino acids. V lost 3 bases and J lost 5; bases outside the gene matches: 2. Germline V lookup: CDR1 SGHRS, CDR2 YFSETQ.

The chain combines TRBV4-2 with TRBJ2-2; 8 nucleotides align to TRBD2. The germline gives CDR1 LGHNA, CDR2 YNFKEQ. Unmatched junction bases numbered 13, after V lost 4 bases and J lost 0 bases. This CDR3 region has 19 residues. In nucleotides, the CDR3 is TGTGCCAGCAGCCGAGGCAGCGGGAGAGGTCGGACGAACACCGGGGAGCTGTTTTTT. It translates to CASSRGSGRGRTNTGELFF.

CDR3 sequence reads: CASSLLSSSEYTF. CDR3 in DNA: TGTGCCAGCAGCTTGTTGTCTAGCTCGGAATACACCTTC. The chain combines TRBV5-4 with TRBJ1-2; no definite D call. This CDR3 comprises 13 residues. The germline V and J ends were trimmed by 1 base and 11 bases, with 15 bases remaining between them. CDR1 is SGHNT, CDR2 YYREEE, per germline (reference sequence).

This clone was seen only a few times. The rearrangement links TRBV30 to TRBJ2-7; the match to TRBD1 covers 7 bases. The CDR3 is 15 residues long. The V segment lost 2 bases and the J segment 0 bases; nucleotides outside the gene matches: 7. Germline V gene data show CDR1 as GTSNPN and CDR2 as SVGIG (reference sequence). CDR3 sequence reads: CAWSLGTVSSYEQYF. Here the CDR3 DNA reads TGTGCCTGGAGTCTTGGGACAGTGAGCTCCTACGAGCAGTACTTC.

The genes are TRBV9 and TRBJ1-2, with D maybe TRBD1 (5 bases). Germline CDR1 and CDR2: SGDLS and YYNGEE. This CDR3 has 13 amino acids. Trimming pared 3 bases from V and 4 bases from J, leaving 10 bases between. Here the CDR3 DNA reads TGTGCCAGCAGCGGACAGATTCTCTATGGCTACACCTTC. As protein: CASSGQILYGYTF.

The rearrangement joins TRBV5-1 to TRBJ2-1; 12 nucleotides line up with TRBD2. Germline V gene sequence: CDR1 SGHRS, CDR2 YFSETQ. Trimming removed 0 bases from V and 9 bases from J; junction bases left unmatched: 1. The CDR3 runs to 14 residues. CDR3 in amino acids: CASSLGTSGTEQFF. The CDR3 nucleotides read TGCGCCAGCAGCTTGGGGACTAGCGGGACTGAGCAGTTCTTC.